Listed below are T cell receptor beta chains from one sample, sequenced in a study of cytomegalovirus exposure and HLA in healthy donors. Data came from immunoSEQ multiplex PCR; TCRdb stores just in-frame clones and leaves some out. The sample records under 150,000 clones, about 10% being singletons. The sample taken for sequencing was PBMCs. These receptors were collected from a middle-aged woman in good health and CMV-seropositive. Both conserved end residues are part of each CDR3. The D gene is left open where the match is weak. The size entry is marked missing in some rows and otherwise reads once, few, many or a size class.

>-|-|TRBV4-3|TRBJ2-2
CASSPVGASTGELFF
TGCGCCAGCAGCCCCGTAGGAGCGAGCACCGGGGAGCTGTTTTTT
>few|TRBD1|TRBV9|TRBJ1-1
CASSVVAGGTTEAFF
TGTGCCAGCAGCGTAGTAGCAGGGGGGACCACTGAAGCTTTCTTT
>-|-|TRBV4-3|TRBJ1-1
CASSQGGGTNTEAFF
TGCGCCAGCAGCCAAGGAGGAGGGACCAACACTGAAGCCTTCTTT
>few|-|TRBV5-6|TRBJ1-2
CASSLAGANYGYTF
TGTGCCAGCAGCTTGGCGGGAGCTAACTATGGCTACACCTTC
>few|-|TRBV5-1|TRBJ2-7
CASSTDTSTYEQYF
TGCGCCAGCAGCACGGACACAAGCACCTACGAGCAGTACTTC
>-|-|TRBV2|TRBJ1-1
CASRPTLGGIEAFF
TGTGCCAGCAGACCAACCCTGGGGGGAATTGAAGCTTTCTTT
>-|TRBD2|TRBV5-1|TRBJ2-1
CASSPLTSGGAVDEQFF
TGCGCCAGCAGCCCACTGACTAGCGGGGGGGCAGTGGATGAGCAGTTCTTC
>few|-|TRBV5-1|TRBJ1-1
CASSLAGAETEAFF
TGCGCCAGCAGCTTGGCCGGAGCAGAAACTGAAGCTTTCTTT
>few|TRBD1|TRBV7-7|TRBJ2-7
CASSPGQGSLHEQYF
TGTGCCAGCAGCCCGGGACAGGGTAGTCTCCACGAGCAGTACTTC
>-|-|TRBV7-2|TRBJ2-3
CASSLISGGGTQYF
TGTGCCAGCAGCTTAATCAGCGGTGGAGGTACGCAGTATTTT
>-|-|TRBV27|TRBJ2-2
CASSPYGGELFF
TGTGCCAGCAGTCCCTATGGCGGGGAGCTGTTTTTT
>-|-|TRBV12-5|TRBJ2-2
CASGLVRGGWATGELFF
TGTGCTAGTGGTTTGGTACGGGGTGGATGGGCGACCGGGGAGCTGTTTTTT
>-|-|TRBV10-1|TRBJ1-1
CASSESNSEAFF
TGCGCCAGCAGTGAGTCGAACAGCGAAGCTTTCTTT
>-|TRBD1|TRBV29-1|TRBJ1-2
CSAYDWTGGYTF
TGCAGCGCGTACGACTGGACAGGCGGCTACACCTTC
>few|TRBD1|TRBV5-1|TRBJ2-2
CASRRIVQGTGELFF
TGCGCCAGCCGTCGGATAGTACAGGGGACCGGGGAGCTGTTTTTT
>few|TRBD1|TRBV4-1|TRBJ1-4
CASSRDGQGDEEKLFF
TGCGCCAGCAGCCGAGACGGACAGGGGGACGAAGAAAAACTGTTTTTT
>-|-|TRBV15|TRBJ2-7
CATSRAPQGMYEQYF
TGTGCCACCAGCAGAGCCCCCCAGGGGATGTACGAGCAGTACTTC
>-|TRBD2|TRBV14|TRBJ2-2
CASSRTSGGTGELFF
TGTGCCAGCAGTAGGACTAGCGGGGGCACCGGGGAGCTGTTTTTT
>-|TRBD2|TRBV7-2|TRBJ2-1
CASSRTGGTSSYNEQFF
TGTGCCAGCAGCCGAACGGGGGGGACGAGCTCCTACAATGAGCAGTTCTTC
>-|TRBD1|TRBV27|TRBJ2-7
CASSSTGTVDYEQYF
TGTGCCAGCAGTTCGACCGGGACAGTGGACTACGAGCAGTACTTC
>few|-|TRBV6-8|TRBJ2-7
CASEDVLRGEQYF
TGTGCCAGCGAAGACGTTCTTAGGGGAGAGCAGTACTTC
>few|-|TRBV6-1|TRBJ2-7
CASTPMGGLSYEQYF
TGTGCCAGCACTCCCATGGGGGGTCTCTCCTACGAGCAGTACTTC
>-|-|TRBV2|TRBJ2-7
CASATQAGTLGEQYF
TGTGCCAGCGCGACTCAGGCGGGGACCCTTGGGGAGCAGTACTTC
>-|-|TRBV10-2|TRBJ1-1
CASSEGAGAFF
TGCGCCAGCAGTGAGGGGGCCGGAGCTTTCTTT
>few|-|TRBV7-8|TRBJ1-5
CASSPRSRQTNQPQHF
TGTGCCAGCAGCCCCCGGAGCAGACAGACCAATCAGCCCCAGCATTTT
>few|TRBD1|TRBV19|TRBJ2-6
CASTPQGAISSGANVLTF
TGTGCCAGTACCCCTCAGGGGGCTATAAGCTCTGGGGCCAACGTCCTGACTTTC
>-|-|TRBV5-1|TRBJ2-1
CASSWSGSANEQFF
TGCGCCAGCAGCTGGTCAGGGTCGGCAAATGAGCAGTTCTTC
>-|-|TRBV4-1|TRBJ2-7
CASSQDVGEPYEQYF
TGCGCCAGCAGCCAAGACGTTGGAGAACCCTACGAGCAGTACTTC
>-|TRBD1|TRBV7-9|TRBJ1-4
CASSPTGEGNEKLFF
TGTGCCAGCAGCCCAACAGGGGAAGGGAATGAAAAACTGTTTTTT
>few|-|TRBV19|TRBJ1-5
CASTLQGLGQPQHF
TGTGCCAGTACCTTACAGGGTCTAGGACAGCCCCAGCATTTT
>-|-|TRBV5-1|TRBJ2-2
CASSLPGGNTGELFF
TGCGCCAGCAGCTTGCCTGGCGGGAACACCGGGGAGCTGTTTTTT
>-|TRBD2|TRBV13|TRBJ2-7
CASSLLAGGKEQYF
TGTGCCAGCAGCCTCCTTGCGGGGGGGAAAGAGCAGTACTTC
>-|-|TRBV7-9|TRBJ1-6
CASTGRENSPLHF
TGTGCCAGCACCGGACGGGAAAATTCACCCCTCCACTTT
>-|TRBD1|TRBV7-8|TRBJ2-7
CASSLARRTGTGEQYF
TGTGCCAGCAGCTTAGCGAGGCGGACAGGGACGGGTGAGCAGTACTTC
>-|-|TRBV10-3|TRBJ1-1
CAISEGSGMPRDTEAFF
TGTGCCATCAGTGAAGGGTCAGGGATGCCCCGGGACACTGAAGCTTTCTTT
>-|-|TRBV4-1|TRBJ1-4
CASSQVREKLFF
TGCGCCAGCAGCCAAGTACGGGAAAAACTGTTTTTT
>-|TRBD1|TRBV7-8|TRBJ2-3
CASSLNRGQTDTQYF
TGTGCCAGCAGCTTGAACAGGGGACAAACAGATACGCAGTATTTT
>few|TRBD2|TRBV6-6|TRBJ2-5
CASSSPTGGFQETQYF
TGTGCCAGCAGTTCCCCAACGGGGGGGTTCCAAGAGACCCAGTACTTC
>-|TRBD2|TRBV6-6|TRBJ2-1
CASRDRGTSQQFF
TGTGCCAGCAGGGACCGTGGGACTAGCCAGCAGTTCTTC
>few|-|TRBV5-7|TRBJ2-7
CASSLSRTYEQYF
TGTGCCAGCAGCTTGTCTAGAACCTACGAGCAGTACTTC
>-|TRBD1|TRBV6-5|TRBJ1-2
CASSPGGEDYGYTF
TGTGCCAGCAGCCCAGGGGGAGAAGACTATGGCTACACCTTC
>-|-|TRBV15|TRBJ2-5
CATLANSQETQYF
TGTGCCACCTTAGCGAACAGCCAAGAGACCCAGTACTTC
>many|-|TRBV5-1|TRBJ2-7
CASSPQGEGYEQYF
TGCGCCAGCAGCCCACAGGGGGAGGGCTACGAGCAGTACTTC
>-|-|TRBV7-9|TRBJ2-1
CASSYDLGAAYGDEQFF
TGTGCCAGCAGCTACGACCTCGGAGCGGCCTACGGGGATGAGCAGTTCTTC
>few|-|TRBV5-5|TRBJ2-2
CASSLALAPGQAGELFF
TGTGCCAGCAGCTTGGCCCTAGCGCCCGGACAGGCCGGGGAGCTGTTTTTT
>-|-|TRBV4-2|TRBJ1-5
CASSQDGGGNQPQHF
TGTGCCAGCAGCCAAGATGGGGGCGGCAATCAGCCCCAGCATTTT
>-|TRBD1|TRBV5-4|TRBJ2-7
CASSFGTAYEQYF
TGTGCCAGCAGCTTTGGGACAGCCTACGAGCAGTACTTC
>few|-|TRBV9|TRBJ2-5
CASSSPSGGAKQETQYF
TGTGCCAGCAGCTCCCCGTCGGGCGGGGCTAAACAAGAGACCCAGTACTTC
>-|TRBD1|TRBV5-1|TRBJ2-5
CASSSDRAVETQYF
TGCGCCAGCAGCTCGGACAGGGCGGTGGAGACCCAGTACTTC
>-|TRBD2|TRBV5-6|TRBJ2-3
CASSLPTSGDTQYF
TGTGCCAGCAGCTTGCCCACTAGCGGGGATACGCAGTATTTT
>few|-|TRBV25-1|TRBJ2-5
CASSDMTGYQETQYF
TGTGCCAGCAGTGATATGACAGGATACCAAGAGACCCAGTACTTC
>few|TRBD1|TRBV19|TRBJ1-5
CASSMEPGQGGHF
TGTGCCAGTAGTATGGAGCCCGGACAGGGTGGGCATTTT
>few|-|TRBV5-6|TRBJ1-1
CASSQRVMNTEAFF
TGTGCCAGCAGCCAAAGAGTTATGAACACTGAAGCTTTCTTT